Presented here are 9 T cell receptor beta chains from one specimen sequenced in a study of OX40 agonist ivuxolimab in advanced cancers. TCRdb's table, derived via immunoSEQ multiplex PCR, lists solely in-frame clones and lacks some. The table includes some 90,000 clones, under 95% detected once. The source was CD4+ or CD8+ T cells sorted from blood, collected in a trial of the OX40 agonist ivuxolimab. The receptors originated from an adult with an advanced solid tumor such as melanoma, head and neck, liver or kidney cancer.

This chain joins TRBV12-2 and TRBJ2-7; the tabulated D call, TRBD1, remains unverified against the DNA. TRBV12-2 is reported as a pseudogene. This CDR3 is 16 amino acids long. The chain's CDR3 is CASRPRQSPIEDEQYF. CDR3 in DNA: TGTGCAAGTCGCCCCCGACAGAGTCCCATTGAAGACGAGCAGTACTTC.

The chain recombines TRBV11-2 with TRBJ2-7; possible D gene TRBD2, 5 bases. The V and J ends lost 5 bases and 0 bases respectively, with 14 bases between them. CDR1 and CDR2 from the germline V gene are SGHAT and FQNNGV. The CDR3 totals 15 residues. In DNA form, the CDR3 reads TGTGCCAGCAGCCCCAGGACTGATATCTCCTACGAGCAGTACTTC. Its protein is CASSPRTDISYEQYF.

Only a few counts were recorded for this clone. The CDR3 loop reads CASSPSIAGGGEQYF. The CDR3 DNA reads TGTGCCAGCAGTCCTAGCATAGCGGGAGGAGGGGAGCAGTACTTC. The chain links TRBV28 to TRBJ2-7; 10 positions match TRBD2. Trimming removed 5 bases from V and 7 bases from J; junction bases left unmatched: 11. Germline-derived CDR1 and CDR2 are MDHEN and SYDVKM. This CDR3 has 15 residues.

The chain recombines TRBV19 with TRBJ2-1; TRBD1 aligns across 10 bases. The ends lost 5 bases at V and 5 bases at J; junction bases unmatched: 6. This CDR3 spans 15 amino acids. From germline, CDR1 is LNHDA and CDR2 SQIVND (reference sequence). CDR3 sequence (DNA): TGTGCCAGTAGTTTAGGGACAGGGGTACACAATGAGCAGTTCTTC. This codes for CASSLGTGVHNEQFF.

This clone is medium-sized within its sample. The chain couples TRBV7-6 to TRBJ2-5; 13 bases agree with TRBD2. Germline trimming cut 4 bases from V and 7 bases from J; bases unmatched to any gene: 6. Germline assignment: CDR1 SGHVS and CDR2 FNYEAQ. This CDR3 has 15 amino acids. The CDR3 region is CASSSGLAGLGTQYF. CDR3 nucleotides: TGTGCCAGCAGCTCGGGACTAGCGGGACTGGGGACCCAGTACTTC. The complete variable domain, with remaining parts taken from reference TRBV7-6 and TRBJ2-5, reads GAGVSQSPRYKVTKRGQDVALRCDPISGHVSLYWYRQALGQGPEFLTYFNYEAQQDKSGLPNDRFSAERPEGSISTLTIQRTEQRDSAMYRCASSSGLAGLGTQYFGPGTRLLVL.

This chain links TRBV11-2 with TRBJ2-7; TRBD2 matches at 13 bases. V trimming: 5 bases; J trimming: 8 bases; junction bases outside the gene matches: 9. This CDR3 is built from 15 residues. The germline V gene has CDR1 SGHAT and CDR2 FQNNGV. As DNA, the CDR3 is TGTGCCAGCAGCACGGGGACTAGCGGGGCGTCCCAGCAGTACTTC. It yields the protein CASSTGTSGASQQYF.

The rearrangement uses TRBV5-4 and TRBJ2-7; 8 nucleotides match TRBD1. This CDR3 is 15 amino acids long. Looked up from germline, CDR1 is SGHNT and CDR2 is YYREEE (reference sequence). V lost 0 bases and J lost 3; bases outside the gene matches: 5. In nucleotides, the CDR3 is TGTGCCAGCAGCTTGGAAGTTGGGACAGGCTACGAGCAGTACTTC. Translation gives CASSLEVGTGYEQYF.

The chain carries TRBV29-1 and TRBJ2-7; D might be TRBD1 (6 bases). The CDR3 is 13 amino acids. The germline V and J ends were trimmed by 4 bases and 3 bases, with 13 bases remaining between them. Per the germline V gene, CDR1 is SQVTM and CDR2 is ANQGSEA. The CDR3 is CSVGSDSIYEQYF. The CDR3 nucleotides read TGCAGCGTTGGTTCGGACAGTATCTACGAGCAGTACTTC.

The V and J genes are TRBV11-3 and TRBJ1-1; D gene uncertain. The ends were cut back, 5 bases at V and 0 bases at J, with 7 bases in the middle. Germline values: CDR1 SGHNT, CDR2 YENEEA. CDR3 length: 13 amino acids. This CDR3 is CASSPAMNTEAFF. The CDR3 nucleotides read TGTGCCAGCAGCCCAGCCATGAACACTGAAGCTTTCTTT.